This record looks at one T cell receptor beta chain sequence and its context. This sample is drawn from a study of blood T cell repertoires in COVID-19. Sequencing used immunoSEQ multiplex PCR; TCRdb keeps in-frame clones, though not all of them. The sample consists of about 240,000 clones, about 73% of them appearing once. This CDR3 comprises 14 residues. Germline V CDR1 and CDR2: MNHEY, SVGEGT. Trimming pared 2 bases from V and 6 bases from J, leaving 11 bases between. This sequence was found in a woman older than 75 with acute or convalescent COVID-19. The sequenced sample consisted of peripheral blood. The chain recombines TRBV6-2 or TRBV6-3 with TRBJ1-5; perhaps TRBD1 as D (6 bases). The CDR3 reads CASSYGLQGQPQHF. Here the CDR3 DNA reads TGTGCCAGCAGTTACGGCCTACAGGGTCAGCCCCAGCATTTT.